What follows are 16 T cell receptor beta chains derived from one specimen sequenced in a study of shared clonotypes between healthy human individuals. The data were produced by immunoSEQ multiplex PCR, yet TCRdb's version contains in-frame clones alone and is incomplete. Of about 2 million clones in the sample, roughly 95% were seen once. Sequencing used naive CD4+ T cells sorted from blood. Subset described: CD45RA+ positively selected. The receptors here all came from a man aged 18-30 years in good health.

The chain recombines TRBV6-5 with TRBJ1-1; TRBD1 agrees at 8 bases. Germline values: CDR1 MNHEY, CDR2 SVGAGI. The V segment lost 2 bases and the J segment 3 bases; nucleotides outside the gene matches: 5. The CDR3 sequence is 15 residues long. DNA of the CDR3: TGTGCCAGCAGTTACCACGGACAGGGCTACACTGAAGCTTTCTTT. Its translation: CASSYHGQGYTEAFF.

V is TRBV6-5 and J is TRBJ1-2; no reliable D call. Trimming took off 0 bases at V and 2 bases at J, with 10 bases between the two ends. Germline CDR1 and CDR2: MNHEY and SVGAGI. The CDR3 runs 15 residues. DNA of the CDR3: TGTGCCAGCAGTTACTCCGGGAAGCTAAACTATGGCTACACCTTC. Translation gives CASSYSGKLNYGYTF.

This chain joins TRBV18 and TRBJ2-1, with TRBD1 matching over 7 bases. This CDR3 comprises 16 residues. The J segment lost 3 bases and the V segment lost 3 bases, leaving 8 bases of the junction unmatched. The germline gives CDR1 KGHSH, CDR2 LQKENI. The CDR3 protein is CASSPRQGRIYNEQFF. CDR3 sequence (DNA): TGTGCCAGCTCACCGAGACAGGGCCGAATCTACAATGAGCAGTTCTTC.

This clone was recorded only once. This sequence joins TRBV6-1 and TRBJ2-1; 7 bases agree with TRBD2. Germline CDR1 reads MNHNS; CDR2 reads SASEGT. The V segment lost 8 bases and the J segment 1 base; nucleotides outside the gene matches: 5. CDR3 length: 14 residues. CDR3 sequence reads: CASRTSFSYNEQFF. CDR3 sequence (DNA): TGTGCCAGCCGGACTAGTTTTTCCTACAATGAGCAGTTCTTC.

The CDR3 bases are TGTGCCAGCAGTGAAGGTTTGCAGGAAAATCAGCCCCAGCATTTT. This translates into CASSEGLQENQPQHF. The V and J genes are TRBV2 and TRBJ1-5; no firm D call. V gave up 1 base and J gave up 4 bases, with 11 bases separating them. Per germline, CDR1 SNHLY and CDR2 FYNNEI. The CDR3 consists of 15 residues. The full variable domain, with the rest looked up from reference TRBV2 and TRBJ1-5, is EPEVTQTPSHQVTQMGQEVILRCVPISNHLYFYWYRQILGQKVEFLVSFYNNEISEKSEIFDDQFSVERPDGSNFTLKIRSTKLEDSAMYFCASSEGLQENQPQHFGDGTRLSIL.

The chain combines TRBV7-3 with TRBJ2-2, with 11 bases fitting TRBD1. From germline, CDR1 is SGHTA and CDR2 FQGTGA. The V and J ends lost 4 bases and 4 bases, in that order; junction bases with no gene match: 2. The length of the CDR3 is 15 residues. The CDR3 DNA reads TGTGCCAGCAGCTCCGGGACAGGGGGCACCGGGGAGCTGTTTTTT. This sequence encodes CASSSGTGGTGELFF.

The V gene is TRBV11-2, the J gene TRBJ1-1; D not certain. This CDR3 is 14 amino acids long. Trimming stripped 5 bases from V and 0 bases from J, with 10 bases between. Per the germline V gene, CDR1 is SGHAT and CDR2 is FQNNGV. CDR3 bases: TGTGCCAGCAGCCCCCGACGGATGAACACTGAAGCTTTCTTT. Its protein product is CASSPRRMNTEAFF.

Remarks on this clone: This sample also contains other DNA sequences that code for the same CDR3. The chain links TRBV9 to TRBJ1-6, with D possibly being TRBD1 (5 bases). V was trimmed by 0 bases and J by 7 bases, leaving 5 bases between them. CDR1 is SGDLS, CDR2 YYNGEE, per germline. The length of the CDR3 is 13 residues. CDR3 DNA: TGTGCCAGCAGCGTAGAGGGGAATTCACCCCTCCACTTT. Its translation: CASSVEGNSPLHF. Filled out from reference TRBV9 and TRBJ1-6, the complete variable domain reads DSGVTQTPKHLITATGQRVTLRCSPRSGDLSVYWYQQSLDQGLQFLIQYYNGEERAKGNILERFSAQQFPDLHSELNLSSLELGDSALYFCASSVEGNSPLHFGNGTRLTVT.

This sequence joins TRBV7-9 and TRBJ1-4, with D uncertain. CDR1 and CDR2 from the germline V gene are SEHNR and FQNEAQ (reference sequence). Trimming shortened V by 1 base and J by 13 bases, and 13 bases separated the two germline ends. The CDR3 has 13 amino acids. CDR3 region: CASSLDPPQRLFF. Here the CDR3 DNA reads TGTGCCAGCAGCTTAGACCCGCCACAAAGACTGTTTTTT.

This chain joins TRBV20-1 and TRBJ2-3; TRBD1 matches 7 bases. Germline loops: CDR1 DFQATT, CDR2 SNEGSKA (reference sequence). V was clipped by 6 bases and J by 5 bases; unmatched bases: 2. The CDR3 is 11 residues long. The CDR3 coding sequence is TGCAGTGCAGACAGGGTAGATACGCAGTATTTT. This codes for CSADRVDTQYF.

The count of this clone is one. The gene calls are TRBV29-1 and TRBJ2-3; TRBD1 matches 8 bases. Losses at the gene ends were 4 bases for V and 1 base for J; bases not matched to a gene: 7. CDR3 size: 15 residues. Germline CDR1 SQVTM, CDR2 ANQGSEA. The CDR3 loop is CSVGLGTGGTDTQYF. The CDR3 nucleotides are TGCAGCGTTGGCCTTGGGACAGGCGGCACAGATACGCAGTATTTT.

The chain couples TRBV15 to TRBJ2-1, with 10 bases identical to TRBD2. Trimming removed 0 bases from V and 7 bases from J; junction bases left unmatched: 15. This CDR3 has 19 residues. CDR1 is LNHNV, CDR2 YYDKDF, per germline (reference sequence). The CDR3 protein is CATSRDITPSGGKGNEQFF. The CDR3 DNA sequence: TGTGCCACCAGCAGAGATATCACTCCTAGCGGGGGAAAGGGGAATGAGCAGTTCTTC. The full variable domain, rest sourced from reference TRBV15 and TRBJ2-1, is DAMVIQNPRYQVTQFGKPVTLSCSQTLNHNVMYWYQQKSSQAPKLLFHYYDKDFNNEADTPDNFQSRRPNTSFCFLDIRSPGLGDTAMYLCATSRDITPSGGKGNEQFFGPGTRLTVL.

The CDR3 DNA reads as TGTGCCAGCAGCTGGGGGGACGGCTTGAACACTGAAGCTTTCTTT. The encoded protein is CASSWGDGLNTEAFF. The chain employs TRBV7-9 and TRBJ1-1, with D perhaps TRBD1 (5 bases). The V end lost 4 bases, the J end lost 0 bases, and 12 bases lay between the germline ends. The CDR3 extends over 15 amino acids. Germline CDR1 and CDR2: SEHNR and FQNEAQ (reference sequence).

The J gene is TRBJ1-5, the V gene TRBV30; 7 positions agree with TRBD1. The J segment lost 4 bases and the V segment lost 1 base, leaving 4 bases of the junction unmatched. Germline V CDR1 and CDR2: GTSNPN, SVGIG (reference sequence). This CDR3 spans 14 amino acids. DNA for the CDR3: TGTGCCTGGAGTGCTACGGACAGGAATCAGCCCCAGCATTTT. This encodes CAWSATDRNQPQHF.

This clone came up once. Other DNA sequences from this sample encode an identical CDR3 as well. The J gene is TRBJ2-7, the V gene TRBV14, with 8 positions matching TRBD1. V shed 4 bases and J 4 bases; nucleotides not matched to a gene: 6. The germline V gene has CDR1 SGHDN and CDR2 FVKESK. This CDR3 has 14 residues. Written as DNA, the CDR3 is TGTGCCAGCAGCCCACGACAGGGGTCGTACGAGCAGTACTTC. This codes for CASSPRQGSYEQYF.

The CDR3 region is CASSSGGRTQYF. The CDR3 DNA reads TGTGCCAGCAGCTCAGGTGGCAGGACCCAGTACTTC. The chain links TRBV7-2 to TRBJ2-5; no firm D call. The germline V and J ends were trimmed by 4 bases and 7 bases, with 10 bases remaining between them. Germline V gene data show CDR1 as SGHTA and CDR2 as FQGNSA. The CDR3 is 12 amino acids.